These 29 T cell receptor beta chains share one sample of origin, sequenced in a study of cytomegalovirus exposure and HLA in healthy donors. This PCR relied on a set of 60 Vbeta primers and 13 Jbeta primers. Using immunoSEQ multiplex PCR, the repertoire was profiled, and TCRdb retains in-frame clones only, with some absent. The sample includes some 83,000 clones. Sequencing was done on a sample of PBMCs. These receptors all come from a woman in her 30s in good health and CMV-seronegative.

This chain joins TRBV30 and TRBJ1-2; possibly TRBD1 for D (6 bases). Trimming cost V 4 bases and J 3 bases, with 12 bases left between them. Germline V gene sequence: CDR1 GTSNPN, CDR2 SVGIG (reference sequence). The length of the CDR3 is 13 residues. The CDR3 DNA follows: TGTGCCTGGATCAGGGACATCGACTATGGCTACACCTTC. This encodes CAWIRDIDYGYTF.

The chain uses TRBV30 and TRBJ2-7; TRBD2 might be the D (6 bases). This CDR3 has 14 residues. CDR1 is GTSNPN and CDR2 is SVGIG in the germline V gene (reference sequence). Trimming took 3 bases from V and 3 from J, leaving 15 bases between them. CDR3 region: CAWSRGGEGYEQYF. In DNA form, the CDR3 reads TGTGCCTGGAGCAGAGGAGGGGAAGGCTACGAGCAGTACTTC.

The chain links TRBV14 to TRBJ1-1, with 9 bases lining up with TRBD1. The CDR3 runs 15 residues. V dropped 3 bases and J dropped 0; count of bases not matched to a gene: 2. Germline CDR1 and CDR2: SGHDN and FVKESK. The CDR3 spells CASSHRQGVNTEAFF. In DNA form, the CDR3 reads TGTGCCAGCAGCCACAGACAGGGGGTGAACACTGAAGCTTTCTTT.

The gene calls are TRBV19 and TRBJ1-2; tentative D call: TRBD1 (5 bases). Germline V gives CDR1 LNHDA, CDR2 SQIVND (reference sequence). Between the trimmed V and J ends, which lost 3 bases and 8 bases, there was a span of 16 bases. The CDR3 has 14 residues. CDR3 bases: TGTGCCAGTAGTATCCCCCAGGGTGCAGGAGGCTACACCTTC. Translation: CASSIPQGAGGYTF.

The chain recombines TRBV27 with TRBJ2-7; the match to TRBD2 covers 16 bases. CDR1 MNHEY and CDR2 SMNVEV come from the germline V gene (reference sequence). The CDR3 is made up of 18 amino acids. V shed 2 bases and J 6 bases; nucleotides not matched to a gene: 10. CDR3 DNA sequence: TGTGCCAGCAGTTTAAGGCCGGGACTAGCGGGGGGGCTTGTCGAGCAGTACTTC. It translates to CASSLRPGLAGGLVEQYF.

The V and J genes are TRBV6-6 and TRBJ1-1; 9 bases agree with TRBD1. This CDR3 comprises 15 residues. Trimming cost V 0 bases and J 5 bases; bases outside gene matches: 4. Germline V lookup: CDR1 MNHNY, CDR2 SVGAGI (reference sequence). This chain's CDR3 is CASSYSNRGRTEAFF. CDR3 nucleotides: TGTGCCAGCAGTTACTCGAACAGGGGGCGTACTGAAGCTTTCTTT.

V is TRBV29-1 and J is TRBJ1-1; D remains ambiguous. CDR3 size: 13 residues. In germline, CDR1 is SQVTM, CDR2 ANQGSEA. V was clipped by 6 bases and J by 4 bases, with 15 bases between them. DNA of the CDR3: TGCAGCGTCCTTGAAGCGGGATCCACTGAAGCTTTCTTT. Its translation is CSVLEAGSTEAFF. The whole variable domain, remainder taken from reference TRBV29-1 and TRBJ1-1, is SAVISQKPSRDICQRGTSLTIQCQVDSQVTMMFWYRQQPGQSLTLIATANQGSEATYESGFVIDKFPISRPNLTFSTLTVSNMSPEDSSIYLCSVLEAGSTEAFFGQGTRLTVV.

The CDR3 sequence is CASSYSSGQSYEQYF. As DNA, the CDR3 is TGTGCCAGCAGTTACTCATCGGGACAGTCCTACGAGCAGTACTTC. The gene calls are TRBV6-5 and TRBJ2-5, with TRBD1 matching 7 bases. The J call may be incorrect, as the DNA end agrees better with TRBJ2-7. The CDR3 length is 15 residues. Germline loops: CDR1 MNHEY, CDR2 SVGAGI.

The rearrangement links TRBV7-6 to TRBJ2-1; D is perhaps TRBD2 (5 bases). Trimming cost V 1 base and J 9 bases, with 13 bases left between them. Germline assignment: CDR1 SGHVS and CDR2 FNYEAQ. The CDR3 has 14 residues. The CDR3 DNA reads as TGTGCCAGCAGCTTAGGGGGAGTCAAGGGTGAGCAGTTCTTC. Translated, it gives CASSLGGVKGEQFF.

The chain recombines TRBV27 with TRBJ2-5; unclear D gene. Trimming removed 9 bases at V and 2 bases at J, with 7 bases between. Germline CDR1 is MNHEY and CDR2 is SMNVEV (reference sequence). CDR3 length: 11 amino acids. In DNA, the CDR3 is TGTGCCAGAACGCTACAAGAGACCCAGTACTTC. It is translated as CARTLQETQYF.

This chain joins TRBV6-1 and TRBJ1-5; D uncertain. There are 14 residues in the CDR3. Trimming cost V 1 base and J 3 bases, with 7 bases left between them. Germline V gene data show CDR1 as MNHNS and CDR2 as SASEGT. The CDR3 DNA follows: TGTGCCAGCAGTGAAGTATCTGTCAATCAGCCCCAGCATTTT. This gives the protein CASSEVSVNQPQHF.

This chain joins TRBV4-1 and TRBJ2-7; D is unclear. Germline values: CDR1 MGHRA, CDR2 YSYEKL. Trimming removed 0 bases at V and 3 bases at J, with 6 bases between. The CDR3 contains 13 residues. Here the CDR3 DNA reads TGCGCCAGCAGCCAAGACTTTAACTACGAGCAGTACTTC. Its protein is CASSQDFNYEQYF.

Details on this clone: Within the sample, other DNA sequences also encode this same CDR3. CDR3 nucleotide sequence: TGTGCCAGCAGCTCCAGGTCCCTAGATACGCAGTATTTT. Translated, it gives CASSSRSLDTQYF. The chain carries TRBV7-6 and TRBJ2-3; D uncertain. Trimming took 4 bases from V and 5 from J, leaving 10 bases between them. This CDR3 is 13 amino acids long. The germline gives CDR1 SGHVS, CDR2 FNYEAQ.

The chain is built from TRBV29-1 and TRBJ1-1; perhaps TRBD1 as D (6 bases). Trimming cost V 4 bases and J 1 base, with 16 bases left between them. This CDR3 spans 15 amino acids. Germline values: CDR1 SQVTM, CDR2 ANQGSEA. The CDR3 DNA reads as TGCAGCGTTGTTGCTCCAGGGGCAGGGAACACTGAAGCTTTCTTT. As protein: CSVVAPGAGNTEAFF.

V gene TRBV19 combines with J gene TRBJ2-1; 8 positions agree with TRBD2. Germline CDR1 is LNHDA and CDR2 is SQIVND (reference sequence). The CDR3 is made up of 14 amino acids. V gave up 1 base and J gave up 9 bases; unmatched junction bases: 5. CDR3 protein: CASSIVAGRGEQFF. The CDR3 DNA follows: TGTGCCAGTAGTATAGTGGCCGGGAGGGGTGAGCAGTTCTTC.

The chain couples TRBV5-1 to TRBJ2-2; D is possibly TRBD2 (6 bases). The CDR3 has 15 residues. In germline, CDR1 is SGHRS, CDR2 YFSETQ. V was clipped by 0 bases and J by 2 bases, with 8 bases between them. Written as DNA, the CDR3 is TGCGCCAGCAGCTTGGCCGGGGGAAACACCGGGGAGCTGTTTTTT. Encoded protein: CASSLAGGNTGELFF.

This chain connects TRBV30 to TRBJ2-6; a weak D match, TRBD1 (6 bases). The V and J ends lost 0 bases and 2 bases respectively, with 11 bases between them. Germline V gives CDR1 GTSNPN, CDR2 SVGIG (reference sequence). The CDR3 contains 16 residues. CDR3 in DNA: TGTGCCTGGAGTGTATATGGGGGCACTGGGGCCAACGTCCTGACTTTC. Residues: CAWSVYGGTGANVLTF.

CDR3 nucleotides: TGTGCCAGCAGCCGAGGGACAGGTCGAGCGGGCGAGCAGTACTTC. It specifies CASSRGTGRAGEQYF. This chain uses TRBV7-9 with TRBJ2-7; 8 positions match TRBD1. V dropped 5 bases and J dropped 6; count of bases not matched to a gene: 12. The CDR3 runs 15 residues. Germline assignment: CDR1 SEHNR and CDR2 FQNEAQ (reference sequence).

The chain links TRBV2 to TRBJ2-7; perhaps TRBD2 as D (6 bases). The CDR3 extends over 13 amino acids. Germline CDR1 reads SNHLY; CDR2 reads FYNNEI. Trimming took 4 bases from V and 2 from J, leaving 9 bases between them. The CDR3 nucleotides are TGTGCCAGCAGTGTGCGGGGACCCTACGAGCAGTACTTC. Amino acids: CASSVRGPYEQYF.

The chain combines TRBV5-6 with TRBJ1-3; D is possibly TRBD1 (6 bases). CDR1 is SGHDT and CDR2 is YYEEEE in the germline V gene. There are 13 residues in the CDR3. V lost 4 bases and J 9 bases, leaving 14 bases between the germline ends. The CDR3 DNA follows: TGTGCCAGCAGCCGCGCAGGGGTAGGCACCATATATTTT. Its translation is CASSRAGVGTIYF.

V usage is TRBV28 and J usage is TRBJ1-5; D remains unclear. V was shortened by 1 base and J by 3 bases, with 7 bases between the two germline ends. This CDR3 comprises 14 residues. Germline V gives CDR1 MDHEN, CDR2 SYDVKM. CDR3 residues: CASSLLQPNQPQHF. DNA of the CDR3: TGTGCCAGCAGTTTATTACAGCCCAATCAGCCCCAGCATTTT.

The rearrangement uses TRBV6-5 and TRBJ1-6, with 9 positions matching TRBD1. The trim removed 5 bases at V and 10 bases at J, leaving 9 bases unmatched. Germline V CDR1 and CDR2: MNHEY, SVGAGI. The CDR3 consists of 15 residues. CDR3 in amino acids: CASSRGWTGVSPLHF. The CDR3 bases are TGTGCCAGCAGTCGCGGGTGGACAGGGGTGTCACCCCTCCACTTT.

The chain has TRBV18 and TRBJ1-1; unclear D gene. V gave up 3 bases and J gave up 1 base, with 9 bases separating them. Looked up from germline, CDR1 is KGHSH and CDR2 is LQKENI. CDR3 length: 14 residues. The CDR3: CASSPITRNTEAFF. The CDR3 region has the DNA TGTGCCAGCTCACCGATAACTAGGAACACTGAAGCTTTCTTT.

The J gene is TRBJ2-3, the V gene TRBV29-1; D perhaps matches TRBD1 (5 bases). Trimming left V 3 bases short and J 5 bases short, with 12 bases between. The germline CDR1 and CDR2 sequences are SQVTM and ANQGSEA. This CDR3 spans 13 amino acids. The CDR3 coding sequence is TGCAGCGTTGAGGGCAGGGCGGAAGATACGCAGTATTTT. Its translation: CSVEGRAEDTQYF.

This chain links TRBV6-5 with TRBJ2-6; tentatively, D is TRBD1 (6 bases). The germline V gene has CDR1 MNHEY and CDR2 SVGAGI. V lost 6 bases and J 4 bases, leaving 13 bases between the germline ends. The CDR3 loop spans 15 amino acids. The CDR3 region has the DNA TGTGCCAGCAGGGCACAGGGTGCCGGGGCCAACGTCCTGACTTTC. This sequence encodes CASRAQGAGANVLTF.

The CDR3: CASGFRALGVPISYGYTF. Here the CDR3 DNA reads TGTGCTAGTGGTTTCAGGGCTTTAGGGGTCCCCATCTCCTATGGCTACACCTTC. V and J are TRBV12-5 and TRBJ1-2; the D gene is possibly TRBD1 (5 bases). The V end was cut by 3 bases, the J end by 4 bases, with 24 bases between. The CDR3 length is 18 residues. In germline, CDR1 is LGHNT, CDR2 FRNRAP.

This chain connects TRBV6-1 to TRBJ1-2; D is possibly TRBD1 (5 bases). Trimming pared 2 bases from V and 6 bases from J, leaving 10 bases between. The CDR3 spans 13 residues. In germline, CDR1 is MNHNS, CDR2 SASEGT. CDR3 sequence: CASSEPGLDGYTF. The CDR3 DNA reads TGTGCCAGCAGTGAACCAGGGTTAGATGGCTACACCTTC.

The chain recombines TRBV5-1 with TRBJ2-2, with TRBD1 matching 9 bases. V trimming: 0 bases; J trimming: 4 bases; junction bases outside the gene matches: 4. Germline loops: CDR1 SGHRS, CDR2 YFSETQ. The CDR3 loop spans 16 amino acids. This CDR3 reads CASSLGDRVATGELFF. CDR3 coding DNA: TGCGCCAGCAGCTTGGGGGACAGGGTCGCCACCGGGGAGCTGTTTTTT.

The chain uses TRBV6-5 and TRBJ2-7, with 8 bases matching TRBD2. The junction had 6 bases not matched to a gene; V was cut back by 8 bases and J by 0 bases. CDR3 size: 14 residues. Per germline, CDR1 MNHEY and CDR2 SVGAGI. This CDR3 is CASGKSGSSYEQYF. CDR3 in DNA: TGTGCCAGCGGAAAGAGCGGGAGCTCCTACGAGCAGTACTTC.